This entry features one TCR beta chain sequence. What it recognizes is unknown. The germline V gene encodes CDR1 MNHEY and CDR2 SVGAGI. V lost 6 bases and J lost 9; bases outside the gene matches: 7. There are 12 residues in the CDR3. The sample belongs to a study of lymphopenia after photon versus proton radiotherapy. Profiling relied on immunoSEQ multiplex PCR, and the TCRdb table lists in-frame clones only, not all of them. The sample has some 170,000 clones; approximately 86% are singletons. General study results and limits: In patients who died, overall survival fell as post-nadir TCR diversity dropped more.

The specimen was peripheral blood, collected from a patient treated with photon-based radiotherapy. The chain recombines TRBV6-5 with TRBJ2-7, with 8 bases aligning to TRBD2. The TCR was taken from a man in his fifties or sixties with gastric cancer. The CDR3 DNA sequence: TGTGCCAGCAGACCCCTTAGCGGGATGCAGTACTTC. Protein: CASRPLSGMQYF.